A selection of T cell receptor beta chains follows, all from one sample in a study of molecular identifiers for immune sequencing clone quantification. From the PCR reads, TCRdb called clonotypes with MiXCR, one entry per CDR3 protein. Seen here are about half a million distinct CDR3 sequences, about 21% observed once, and the top ten hold 0.7% to 0.95%. Material: naive CD8+ T cells from blood, with Jurkat cell RNA spiked in. These receptors were collected from a human donor in good health. Some libraries in this study had Jurkat cell RNA spiked in. The CDR3 runs from the conserved cysteine through the conserved F or W. D genes are given only for firm matches. Size is stated for part of the rows, as once, few or many counts, or as a class when the clone is expanded.

CDR3: CASSYIPGSPDEQYF
DNA: TGCGCCAGCAGCTACATCCCAGGCTCCCCTGACGAGCAGTACTTC
size: many
D: NA
J: TRBJ2-7
V: TRBV5-1

CDR3: CASSYGQGFSGNTIYF
DNA: TGTGCCAGCAGTTATGGACAGGGTTTCTCTGGAAACACCATATATTTT
size: many
D: TRBD1
J: TRBJ1-3
V: TRBV6-5

CDR3: CASSLARKNIQYF
DNA: TGTGCCAGCAGCTTGGCCAGGAAAAACATTCAGTACTTC
size: many
D: NA
J: TRBJ2-4
V: TRBV5-6

CDR3: CAIQVANYGYTF
DNA: TGTGCCATACAGGTAGCTAACTATGGCTACACCTTC
size: many
D: NA
J: TRBJ1-2
V: TRBV12-3/TRBV12-4

CDR3: CASSGGIADTQYF
DNA: TGTGCCAGCAGTGGAGGGATTGCAGATACGCAGTATTTT
size: NA
D: NA
J: TRBJ2-3
V: TRBV27

CDR3: CSVDWLNTEAFF
DNA: TGCAGCGTTGATTGGTTAAACACTGAAGCTTTCTTT
size: many
D: NA
J: TRBJ1-1
V: TRBV29-1

CDR3: CASSSKQYEQYF
DNA: TGTGCCAGCAGCTCTAAGCAATACGAGCAGTACTTC
size: NA
D: NA
J: TRBJ2-7
V: TRBV7-9

CDR3: CSVEVSSGMVSTDTQYF
DNA: TGCAGCGTTGAAGTTTCTAGCGGGATGGTGAGCACAGATACGCAGTATTTT
size: many
D: TRBD2
J: TRBJ2-3
V: TRBV29-1

CDR3: CASSPGRLAGITDTQYF
DNA: TGTGCCAGCAGCCCGGGCCGGCTAGCGGGAATCACAGATACGCAGTATTTT
size: few
D: TRBD2
J: TRBJ2-3
V: TRBV11-3

CDR3: CASSLGQLGEQYF
DNA: TGTGCCAGCAGCTTAGGACAGTTGGGGGAGCAGTACTTC
size: many
D: NA
J: TRBJ2-7
V: TRBV7-9

CDR3: CASSMGTRFSEQYF
DNA: TGTGCCAGTAGTATGGGGACAAGGTTTAGTGAGCAGTACTTC
size: NA
D: NA
J: TRBJ2-7
V: TRBV19

CDR3: CASSSINSWAHEQYF
DNA: TGTGCCAGCAGTTCGATAAACAGCTGGGCCCACGAGCAGTACTTC
size: NA
D: NA
J: TRBJ2-7
V: TRBV7-8

CDR3: CASSLGVRRGEQYF
DNA: TGTGCCAGCAGCTTGGGGGTTCGGCGGGGCGAGCAGTACTTC
size: few
D: NA
J: TRBJ2-7
V: TRBV5-6

CDR3: CSVRGNMNTEAFF
DNA: TGCAGCGTGAGGGGCAACATGAACACTGAAGCATTCTTT
size: NA
D: NA
J: TRBJ1-1
V: TRBV29-1

CDR3: CASSFLTSRGTDTQYF
DNA: TGTGCCAGCAGTTTCCTCACTAGCAGAGGCACAGATACGCAGTATTTT
size: NA
D: NA
J: TRBJ2-3
V: TRBV27

CDR3: CASSLRLFGPNTEAFF
DNA: TGTGCCAGCAGTTTGAGATTGTTCGGGCCGAACACTGAAGCTTTCTTT
size: many
D: NA
J: TRBJ1-1
V: TRBV12-3/TRBV12-4

CDR3: CASSAGTPLRNEQFF
DNA: TGTGCCAGTAGTGCTGGGACACCCCTTCGAAATGAGCAGTTCTTC
size: few
D: NA
J: TRBJ2-1
V: TRBV19

CDR3: CASRPPGVQETQYF
DNA: TGTGCCAGCAGACCCCCAGGGGTCCAAGAGACCCAGTACTTC
size: few
D: NA
J: TRBJ2-5
V: TRBV12-3/TRBV12-4

CDR3: CSANHEYRREGGETQYF
DNA: TGCAGTGCTAACCACGAGTATAGGCGGGAGGGAGGTGAGACCCAGTACTTC
size: NA
D: TRBD2
J: TRBJ2-5
V: TRBV20-1

CDR3: CASNLTPDEQYF
DNA: TGTGCCAGCAACTTAACCCCCGACGAGCAGTACTTC
size: NA
D: NA
J: TRBJ2-7
V: TRBV7-6

CDR3: CASSVDVVNQPQHF
DNA: TGTGCCAGCAGCGTAGACGTAGTTAATCAGCCCCAGCATTTT
size: many
D: NA
J: TRBJ1-5
V: TRBV12-3/TRBV12-4

CDR3: CASRPGQMTYEQYF
DNA: TGTGCCAGCAGACCGGGACAGATGACCTACGAGCAGTACTTC
size: NA
D: TRBD1
J: TRBJ2-7
V: TRBV6-2/TRBV6-3

CDR3: CASGTSGGEAYEQYF
DNA: TGTGCCAGCGGGACTAGCGGGGGAGAGGCCTACGAGCAGTACTTC
size: NA
D: TRBD2
J: TRBJ2-7
V: TRBV19

CDR3: CASSYSKAGQRSYEQYF
DNA: TGTGCCAGCAGTTACTCGAAGGCAGGACAAAGATCCTACGAGCAGTACTTC
size: many
D: NA
J: TRBJ2-7
V: TRBV6-5

CDR3: CASSQDWASSNEQFF
DNA: TGCGCCAGCAGCCAAGATTGGGCTAGTTCTAATGAGCAGTTCTTC
size: many
D: NA
J: TRBJ2-1
V: TRBV4-3